Below, one TCR beta chain is given with its context. This entry is derived from a study of cytomegalovirus exposure and HLA in healthy donors. PCR primers comprised 60 Vbeta and 13 Jbeta primers. Clones were read by immunoSEQ multiplex PCR, and TCRdb kept only the in-frame ones, dropping some. This repertoire shows around 200,000 clones, under 80% found once; its top ten account for about 0.22%. The CDR3 consists of 14 residues. V was trimmed by 6 bases and J by 0 bases, leaving 11 bases between them. Germline V CDR1 and CDR2: SNHLY, FYNNEI. Material for sequencing was PBMCs. The rearrangement uses TRBV2 and TRBJ1-1, with a possible D match to TRBD1 (6 bases). The receptor was derived from a girl aged 2 to 9 in good health and CMV-seronegative. CDR3 bases: TGTGCCAGCAGCCAAGGACAGCTGAACACTGAAGCTTTCTTT. This translates into CASSQGQLNTEAFF.